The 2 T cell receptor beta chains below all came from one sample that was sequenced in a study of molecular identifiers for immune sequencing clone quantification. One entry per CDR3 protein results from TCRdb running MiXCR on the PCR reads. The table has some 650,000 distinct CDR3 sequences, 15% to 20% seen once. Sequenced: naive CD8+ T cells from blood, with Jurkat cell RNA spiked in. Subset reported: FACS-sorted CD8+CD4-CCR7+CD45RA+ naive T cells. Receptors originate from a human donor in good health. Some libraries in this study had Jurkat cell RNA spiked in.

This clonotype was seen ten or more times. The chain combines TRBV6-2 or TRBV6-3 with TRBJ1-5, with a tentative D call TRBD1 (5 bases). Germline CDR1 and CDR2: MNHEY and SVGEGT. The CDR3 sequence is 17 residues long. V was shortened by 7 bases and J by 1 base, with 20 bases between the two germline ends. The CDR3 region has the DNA TGTGCCAGCACCTGGCGCCGGGACTTGGGGAGCAATCAGCCCCAGCATTTT. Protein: CASTWRRDLGSNQPQHF.

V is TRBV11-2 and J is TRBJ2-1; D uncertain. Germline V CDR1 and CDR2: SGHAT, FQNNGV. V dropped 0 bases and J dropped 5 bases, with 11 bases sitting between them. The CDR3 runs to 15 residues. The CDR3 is CASSLEGLTHNEQFF. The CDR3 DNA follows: TGTGCCAGCAGCTTAGAAGGCCTAACCCACAATGAGCAGTTCTTC.